This TCR beta chain was recorded in a study of T cells after yellow fever vaccination. Regarding the study as a whole: A small share of clonotypes appeared in both CD4 and CD8 compartments.

TCRdb recomputed calls from the 5' RACE reads with MiXCR, one row per CDR3 protein. The table shows under 300,000 distinct CDR3 sequences, with about 7% occurring only once. Remarks on this clonotype: Antigen specificity is unknown.

V lost 4 bases and J lost 14, with 17 bases in between. The CDR3 is made up of 13 amino acids. Germline CDR1 SGHVS, CDR2 FNYEAQ. The chain uses TRBV7-6 and TRBJ1-4, with D unclear. This sample comprised CD4+ T cells sorted from PBMCs, obtained 15 days after the yellow fever booster vaccination. This clonotype originated in a man aged 25-45 years who received the YFV17D yellow fever vaccine. The CDR3 reads CASSSVEGRALFF. Written as DNA, the CDR3 is TGTGCCAGCAGCTCCGTGGAGGGAAGGGCGCTGTTTTTT.